Given below is one T cell receptor beta chain in context. CDR1 is SGHTA, CDR2 FQGNSA, per germline. The CDR3 has 17 residues. The germline V and J ends were trimmed by 2 bases and 0 bases, with 16 bases remaining between them. This specimen comes from a study of neoadjuvant anti-PD-1 for oral cavity cancer. TCRdb's table, derived via immunoSEQ multiplex PCR, lists solely in-frame clones and lacks some. The table includes tens of thousands of clones, around 80% detected once. V is TRBV7-2 and J is TRBJ1-1; TRBD1 is a possible D gene (5 bases). This sample comprised PBMCs, obtained before nivolumab (anti-PD-1) treatment. This sequence was found in a person between 40 and 79 years old with oral cavity squamous cell carcinoma. The CDR3 sequence: CASSLSTAGTVNTEAFF. DNA of the CDR3: TGTGCCAGCAGCTTATCAACCGCCGGGACGGTGAACACTGAAGCTTTCTTT.